This passage covers 8 T cell receptor beta chains from one sample sequenced in a study of T-cell reconstitution after alpha-beta-depleted transplantation in children listed by TCRdb under 2016. Library preparation was by PCR. TCRdb names Illumina HiSeq 2500 as the instrument used. To normalize quantification of the TCRbeta repertoire, the TCR libraries were built with molecular barcoding that relied on unique molecular identifiers. TCRdb reanalyzed the raw reads on its own, using fastp at Q25 for trimming and MiXCR for clone calling, and kept in-frame beta chains. CDR3 protein sequences are deduplicated, and each keeps its most common genes and DNA. This sample gives about 610,000 distinct CDR3 sequences in total; more than 9% of them show up just once. In total, the top ten clones hold 4% to 5% of the sample. Here the sequenced sample was PBMCs from the stem cell graft donor, taken from the stem cell graft. All receptors come from a human donor who donated a stem cell graft to a child with acute myeloid leukemia.

This clonotype came up many times. The V gene is TRBV7-9, the J gene TRBJ1-1; a weak D match, TRBD1 (6 bases). The CDR3 is 14 amino acids. Germline V gene sequence: CDR1 SEHNR, CDR2 FQNEAQ (reference sequence). V was shortened by 3 bases and J by 1 base, with 9 bases between the two germline ends. The CDR3 nucleotides read TGTGCCAGCAGCTTGGGGGCAGCGAACACTGAAGCTTTCTTT. Translating gives CASSLGAANTEAFF. The whole variable domain, filled in from reference TRBV7-9 and TRBJ1-1, reads DTGVSQNPRHKITKRGQNVTFRCDPISEHNRLYWYRQTLGQGPEFLTYFQNEAQLEKSRLLSDRFSAERPKGSFSTLEIQRTEQGDSAMYLCASSLGAANTEAFFGQGTRLTVV.

This chain connects TRBV6-5 to TRBJ2-2; 12 bases match TRBD2. Unmatched junction bases numbered 3, after V lost 0 bases and J lost 4 bases. Germline V gene data show CDR1 as MNHEY and CDR2 as SVGAGI. This CDR3 comprises 17 residues. CDR3 bases: TGTGCCAGCAGTTACTCATCTAGCGGGAGGGCCACCGGGGAGCTGTTTTTT. It is translated as CASSYSSSGRATGELFF.

This clonotype was observed a handful of times. J is TRBJ2-3 and V is TRBV28, with 9 positions matching TRBD1. Trimming took 4 bases from V and 4 from J; bases not matched to a gene: 9. The CDR3 covers 16 residues. Germline V lookup: CDR1 MDHEN, CDR2 SYDVKM. CDR3 protein: CASSSPRTGAPDTQYF. In nucleotides, the CDR3 is TGTGCCAGCAGTTCCCCCCGGACAGGGGCCCCAGATACGCAGTATTTT.

This clonotype was counted ten times or more. CDR3 residues: CASSLAQRRYNEQFF. The CDR3 bases are TGTGCCAGCAGCTTAGCTCAACGGAGGTACAATGAGCAGTTCTTC. The chain joins TRBV7-2 to TRBJ2-1, with D possibly matching TRBD2 (5 bases). The CDR3 has 15 amino acids. Germline V lookup: CDR1 SGHTA, CDR2 FQGNSA. Trimming pared 0 bases from V and 4 bases from J, leaving 10 bases between.

This clonotype was found many times. The DNA of the CDR3 is TGCGCCAGCAGCTCACAGGGGAAAGATACGCAGTATTTT. Translating it yields CASSSQGKDTQYF. The chain combines TRBV5-1 with TRBJ2-3; 7 nucleotides line up with TRBD1. Germline V lookup: CDR1 SGHRS, CDR2 YFSETQ. J lost 5 bases, V lost 3 bases, and 3 bases had no gene match. CDR3 length equals 13 residues. The full variable domain, completed using reference TRBV5-1 and TRBJ2-3, is KAGVTQTPRYLIKTRGQQVTLSCSPISGHRSVSWYQQTPGQGLQFLFEYFSETQRNKGNFPGRFSGRQFSNSRSEMNVSTLELGDSALYLCASSSQGKDTQYFGPGTRLTVL.

This clonotype was counted between two and nine times. A much bigger clone sits one base away, suggesting this may be a read error. V is TRBV7-9 and J is TRBJ2-7; D not resolved. Trimming stripped 3 bases from V and 0 bases from J, with 3 bases between. This CDR3 has 12 amino acids. Looked up from germline, CDR1 is SEHNR and CDR2 is FQNEAQ (reference sequence). Written as DNA, the CDR3 is TGTGCCAGCAGCTTCGTCTCCTACGAGCAGTACTTC. It codes for CASSFVSYEQYF. The full variable domain, its missing parts supplied by reference TRBV7-9 and TRBJ2-7, is DTGVSQNPRHKITKRGQNVTFRCDPISEHNRLYWYRQTLGQGPEFLTYFQNEAQLEKSRLLSDRFSAERPKGSFSTLEIQRTEQGDSAMYLCASSFVSYEQYFGPGTRLTVT.

This chain links TRBV5-5 with TRBJ2-7, with D perhaps assigned TRBD1 or TRBD2 (5 bases each). Looked up from germline, CDR1 is SGHKS and CDR2 is YYEKEE (reference sequence). CDR3 length equals 14 residues. The V and J ends lost 7 bases and 6 bases respectively, with 20 bases between them. The CDR3 DNA follows: TGTGCCAGCGGCCCGGGGCTCCGCTGCGGCGAGCAGTACTTC. Its translation is CASGPGLRCGEQYF.

The chain has TRBV15 and TRBJ2-7; no clear D gene. V lost 8 bases to trimming and J lost 0 bases, with 11 bases between them. This CDR3 is built from 13 residues. Germline V gene sequence: CDR1 LNHNV, CDR2 YYDKDF (reference sequence). CDR3 nucleotides: TGTGCCACCGCGCCAACGCGCTCCTACGAGCAGTACTTC. Its translation is CATAPTRSYEQYF.